This paragraph reports one T cell receptor beta chain. These data come from a study of cytomegalovirus exposure and HLA in healthy donors. In the study overall: Unique TCR beta sequences numbering approximately 100 million came from about 180 million T cells in an earlier analysis.

The primer mix had 60 Vbeta and 13 Jbeta primers. Per the original methods: About 11 million shared chains were among the roughly 80 million unique TCR beta chains that a later analysis counted. Generated by immunoSEQ multiplex PCR, the TCRdb table keeps only in-frame clones and is missing some. The V and J calls and the clone size are those of that table, but D and trimming were determined from the DNA. The repertoire holds approximately 240,000 clones, with over 80% as singletons. The CDR3 runs to 15 residues. The V end was cut by 1 base, the J end by 0 bases, with 8 bases between. Germline-derived CDR1 and CDR2 are SEHNR and FQNEAQ (reference sequence).

The V gene is TRBV7-9, the J gene TRBJ2-3, with D unclear. This sequence originates from a woman aged 40 to 50 in good health and CMV-seropositive. Sequenced: PBMCs. CDR3 protein: CASSLGATSTDTQYF. CDR3 in DNA: TGTGCCAGCAGCTTAGGGGCAACTAGCACAGATACGCAGTATTTT.